Listed below are T cell receptor beta chains from one sample, sequenced in a study of beta chain features in type 1 diabetes. Measured with immunoSEQ multiplex PCR; TCRdb has only the in-frame clones, and not every one. The sample shows roughly 150,000 clones, around 10% of them seen only once. Sequencing input: central memory CD4+ T cells from blood. The receptors originated from a man younger than 35 in good health. Both conserved end residues are part of each CDR3. A D gene is named only where the DNA matches it firmly. Some rows mark clone size as missing; the rest say once, few, many or name a class of expanded clone.

j_call: TRBJ1-2; clone_size: few; v_call: TRBV2; d_call: TRBD1; cdr3_aa: CASSGRDRGSDGYTF; cdr3_nt: TGTGCCAGCAGTGGCCGGGACAGGGGTTCGGATGGCTACACCTTC
j_call: TRBJ2-1; clone_size: few; v_call: TRBV18; d_call: .; cdr3_aa: CASSPGYNEQFF; cdr3_nt: TGTGCCAGCTCACCGGGATACAATGAGCAGTTCTTC
j_call: TRBJ2-3; clone_size: .; v_call: TRBV7-6; d_call: .; cdr3_aa: CASSLATDTQYF; cdr3_nt: TGTGCCAGCAGCTTAGCTACGGATACGCAGTATTTT
j_call: TRBJ2-7; clone_size: few; v_call: TRBV30; d_call: .; cdr3_aa: CARMDGFRGTRYF; cdr3_nt: TGTGCTCGGATGGACGGTTTCCGTGGGACTCGGTACTTC
j_call: TRBJ2-3; clone_size: few; v_call: TRBV4-2; d_call: TRBD2; cdr3_aa: CASSQDALAGGDTQYF; cdr3_nt: TGTGCCAGCAGCCAAGATGCCCTAGCGGGGGGAGATACGCAGTATTTT
j_call: TRBJ1-1; clone_size: .; v_call: TRBV20-1; d_call: .; cdr3_aa: CSAPGFPEAFF; cdr3_nt: TGCAGTGCACCAGGGTTCCCTGAAGCTTTCTTT
j_call: TRBJ2-5; clone_size: .; v_call: TRBV18; d_call: TRBD1; cdr3_aa: CASSPITGEETQYF; cdr3_nt: TGTGCCAGCTCACCGATTACAGGGGAAGAGACCCAGTACTTC
j_call: TRBJ2-1; clone_size: many; v_call: TRBV9; d_call: .; cdr3_aa: CASSVELNNEQFF; cdr3_nt: TGTGCCAGCAGCGTAGAACTGAACAATGAGCAGTTCTTC
j_call: TRBJ2-1; clone_size: .; v_call: TRBV5-1; d_call: TRBD2; cdr3_aa: CASSLRGLAGSISSYNEQFF; cdr3_nt: TGCGCCAGCAGCTTGCGGGGACTAGCGGGCTCAATTAGCTCCTACAATGAGCAGTTCTTC
j_call: TRBJ1-5; clone_size: few; v_call: TRBV6-6; d_call: .; cdr3_aa: CASSRDNSNQPQHF; cdr3_nt: TGTGCCAGCAGCCGCGACAACAGCAATCAGCCCCAGCATTTT
j_call: TRBJ1-3; clone_size: few; v_call: TRBV7-2; d_call: .; cdr3_aa: CASSLARARGNTIYF; cdr3_nt: TGTGCCAGCAGCTTAGCACGGGCCAGGGGAAACACCATATATTTT
j_call: TRBJ2-1; clone_size: few; v_call: TRBV6-5; d_call: .; cdr3_aa: CYFGGNSLVNEQFF; cdr3_nt: TGTTACTTTGGAGGAAACTCATTGGTCAATGAGCAGTTCTTC
j_call: TRBJ2-3; clone_size: .; v_call: TRBV7-2; d_call: .; cdr3_aa: CASSRPQVRADTQYF; cdr3_nt: TGTGCCAGCAGCCGCCCACAGGTGCGGGCAGATACGCAGTATTTT
j_call: TRBJ2-3; clone_size: few; v_call: TRBV5-1; d_call: .; cdr3_aa: CASSPGGGTDTQYF; cdr3_nt: TGCGCCAGCAGCCCAGGTGGCGGCACAGATACGCAGTATTTT
j_call: TRBJ2-1; clone_size: many; v_call: TRBV14; d_call: TRBD1; cdr3_aa: CASSQFGDRDYNEQFF; cdr3_nt: TGTGCCAGCAGCCAATTCGGGGACAGGGACTACAATGAGCAGTTCTTC
j_call: TRBJ2-1; clone_size: .; v_call: TRBV7-8; d_call: .; cdr3_aa: CASSLAGVNNEQFF; cdr3_nt: TGTGCCAGCAGCTTAGCGGGGGTGAACAATGAGCAGTTCTTC
j_call: TRBJ1-1; clone_size: few; v_call: TRBV19; d_call: TRBD1; cdr3_aa: CASSMDRGLDRAFF; cdr3_nt: TGTGCCAGTAGTATGGACAGGGGATTGGATAGAGCTTTCTTT
j_call: TRBJ2-5; clone_size: few; v_call: TRBV14; d_call: .; cdr3_aa: CASSQEGFQETQYF; cdr3_nt: TGTGCCAGCAGCCAGGAGGGTTTCCAAGAGACCCAGTACTTC
j_call: TRBJ2-4; clone_size: .; v_call: TRBV20-1; d_call: TRBD1; cdr3_aa: CSGKGDSASYF; cdr3_nt: TGCAGTGGGAAGGGGGACAGCGCCTCCTACTTC
j_call: TRBJ2-7; clone_size: few; v_call: TRBV5-1; d_call: TRBD1; cdr3_aa: CASRRGQGASYEQYF; cdr3_nt: TGCGCCAGCAGGCGGGGACAGGGGGCTTCCTACGAGCAGTACTTC
j_call: TRBJ2-5; clone_size: .; v_call: TRBV7-2; d_call: TRBD2; cdr3_aa: CASSPWTSGGQETQYF; cdr3_nt: TGTGCCAGCAGCCCCTGGACTAGCGGGGGGCAAGAGACCCAGTACTTC
j_call: TRBJ1-5; clone_size: .; v_call: TRBV30; d_call: .; cdr3_aa: CAWSRGENGQPQHF; cdr3_nt: TGTGCCTGGAGCCGTGGGGAAAATGGACAGCCCCAGCATTTT
j_call: TRBJ2-5; clone_size: .; v_call: TRBV11-3; d_call: .; cdr3_aa: CASSPLRGGEQYF; cdr3_nt: TGTGCCAGCAGCCCTCTAAGGGGTGGAGAGCAGTACTTC
j_call: TRBJ2-5; clone_size: .; v_call: TRBV5-1; d_call: TRBD2; cdr3_aa: CASTAGGQETQYF; cdr3_nt: TGCGCCAGTACAGCGGGGGGCCAAGAGACCCAGTACTTC
j_call: TRBJ1-5; clone_size: few; v_call: TRBV6-5; d_call: TRBD1; cdr3_aa: CASSYRTGSQPQHF; cdr3_nt: TGTGCCAGCAGTTACCGGACAGGGAGTCAGCCCCAGCATTTT
j_call: TRBJ1-5; clone_size: .; v_call: TRBV7-2; d_call: .; cdr3_aa: CASSKLDRTGNQPQHF; cdr3_nt: TGTGCCAGCAGTAAATTAGATCGCACTGGCAATCAGCCCCAGCATTTT
j_call: TRBJ1-2; clone_size: .; v_call: TRBV5-1; d_call: .; cdr3_aa: CASSLAGSYGYTF; cdr3_nt: TGCGCCAGCAGCTTGGCGGGCAGCTATGGCTACACCTTC
j_call: TRBJ2-5; clone_size: few; v_call: TRBV9; d_call: .; cdr3_aa: CASSVAPWSQETQYF; cdr3_nt: TGTGCCAGCAGCGTAGCTCCGTGGAGCCAAGAGACCCAGTACTTC
j_call: TRBJ2-3; clone_size: .; v_call: TRBV21-1; d_call: .; cdr3_aa: CASRRQGDTQYF; cdr3_nt: TGTGCCAGCAGGAGACAGGGGGATACGCAGTATTTT
j_call: TRBJ2-5; clone_size: .; v_call: TRBV7-6; d_call: .; cdr3_aa: CASSLDTQETQYF; cdr3_nt: TGTGCCAGCAGCTTAGACACTCAAGAGACCCAGTACTTC
j_call: TRBJ2-3; clone_size: few; v_call: TRBV4-3; d_call: .; cdr3_aa: CASSQDPGDTQYF; cdr3_nt: TGCGCCAGCAGCCAAGATCCCGGAGATACGCAGTATTTT
j_call: TRBJ2-7; clone_size: few; v_call: TRBV18; d_call: .; cdr3_aa: CASSGGLGEYEQYF; cdr3_nt: TGTGCCAGCTCAGGAGGGCTGGGAGAATACGAGCAGTACTTC
j_call: TRBJ1-1; clone_size: few; v_call: TRBV28; d_call: .; cdr3_aa: CASSRQGMRAFF; cdr3_nt: TGTGCCAGCAGTCGGCAGGGAATGAGGGCTTTCTTT